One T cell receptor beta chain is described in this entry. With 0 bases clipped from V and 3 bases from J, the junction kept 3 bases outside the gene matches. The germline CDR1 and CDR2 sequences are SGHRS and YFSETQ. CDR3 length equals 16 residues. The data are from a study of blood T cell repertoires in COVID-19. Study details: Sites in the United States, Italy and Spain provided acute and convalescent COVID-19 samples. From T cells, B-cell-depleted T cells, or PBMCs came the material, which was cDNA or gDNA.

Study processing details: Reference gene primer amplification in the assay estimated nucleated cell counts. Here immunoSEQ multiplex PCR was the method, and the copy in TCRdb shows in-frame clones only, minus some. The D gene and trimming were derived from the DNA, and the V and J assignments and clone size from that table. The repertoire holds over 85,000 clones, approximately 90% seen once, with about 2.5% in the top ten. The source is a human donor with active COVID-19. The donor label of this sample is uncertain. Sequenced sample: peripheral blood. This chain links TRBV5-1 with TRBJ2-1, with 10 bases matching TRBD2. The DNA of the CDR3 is TGCGCCAGCAGCTTGGGTCTAGCGGGAGTCTACAATGAGCAGTTCTTC. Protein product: CASSLGLAGVYNEQFF.